The sample holds one count of the clone carrying this TCR beta chain. Method: immunoSEQ multiplex PCR; TCRdb's copy keeps in-frame clones and lacks some. In the table there are around 250,000 clones, about 81% of which are singletons. Participants were aged roughly 18 to 90 years, lived in 24 US areas, and enrolled virtually. The data stem from a study of blood T cell repertoires in COVID-19. In the study overall: COVID-19 samples from acute and convalescent phases originated in the United States, Italy and Spain.

The V gene's germline CDR1 is LNHDA and CDR2 SQIVND (reference sequence). The V end was cut by 10 bases, the J end by 3 bases, with 18 bases between. This CDR3 spans 15 amino acids. The sample consisted of PBMCs or T cells enriched from blood (not recorded which). The receptor comes from a man in his thirties or forties with acute COVID-19. The chain is built from TRBV19 and TRBJ1-4, with D possibly TRBD1 on 6 matching bases. The CDR3 here is CATALNGQPNEKLFF. CDR3 bases: TGTGCCACCGCTCTTAATGGACAGCCTAATGAAAAACTGTTTTTT. The full variable domain, with the rest looked up from reference TRBV19 and TRBJ1-4, is DGGITQSPKYLFRKEGQNVTLSCEQNLNHDAMYWYRQDPGQGLRLIYYSQIVNDFQKGDIAEGYSVSREKKESFPLTVTSAQKNPTAFYLCATALNGQPNEKLFFGSGTQLSVL.